The 4 T cell receptor beta chains below come from one sample, sequenced in a study of blood T cell repertoires in COVID-19. Only in-frame clones appear in the TCRdb table, and some are missing; sequencing was by immunoSEQ multiplex PCR. The sample holds more than 300,000 clones; around 89% are singletons and the top ten take under 6.5%. Sequenced sample: peripheral blood. The receptor set was obtained from a man aged 18 to 30 who had recovered from COVID-19.

The V and J genes are TRBV6-6 and TRBJ2-7, with 9 positions matching TRBD1. The CDR3 has 12 residues. CDR1 is MNHNY and CDR2 is SVGAGI in the germline V gene (reference sequence). V dropped 6 bases and J dropped 6; count of bases not matched to a gene: 3. The CDR3 sequence is CASRKDRGEQYF. As DNA, the CDR3 is TGTGCCAGCAGGAAGGACAGGGGCGAGCAGTACTTC.

The chain has TRBV2 and TRBJ1-3; D remains unclear. The CDR3 sequence is 15 residues long. From germline, CDR1 is SNHLY and CDR2 FYNNEI. V shed 0 bases and J shed 3 bases, with 9 bases lying between them. The CDR3 loop reads CASSEARLVGNTIYF. The CDR3 DNA sequence: TGTGCCAGCAGTGAAGCGCGGCTTGTTGGAAACACCATATATTTT.

The CDR3 DNA follows: TGCGCCAGCAGCCAAGAGGGGCTAACGGCCGGGGAGCTGTTTTTT. It yields the protein CASSQEGLTAGELFF. The rearrangement links TRBV4-1 to TRBJ2-2, with D possibly being TRBD1 (5 bases). The V gene's germline CDR1 is MGHRA and CDR2 YSYEKL. This CDR3 comprises 15 residues. V was trimmed by 0 bases and J by 6 bases, leaving 11 bases between them.

The chain employs TRBV7-8 and TRBJ1-2, with 7 bases fitting TRBD1. This CDR3 has 14 residues. The V and J ends lost 4 bases and 4 bases, in that order; junction bases with no gene match: 6. Per the germline V gene, CDR1 is SGHVS and CDR2 is FQNEAQ. The CDR3 is CASSSGQAPYGYTF. For the CDR3, the DNA is TGTGCCAGCAGCTCCGGACAGGCACCCTATGGCTACACCTTC. The variable domain in full, with the rest retrieved from reference TRBV7-8 and TRBJ1-2, is GAGVSQSPRYKVAKRGQDVALRCDPISGHVSLFWYQQALGQGPEFLTYFQNEAQLDKSGLPSDRFFAERPEGSVSTLKIQRTQQEDSAVYLCASSSGQAPYGYTFGSGTRLTVV.